This TCR beta chain was obtained from a study of graft-versus-host responses after intestinal transplantation. Whole-study context: Among the recipients, transplants were multivisceral, liver-intestinal, or isolated intestinal. Each recipient received anti-thymocyte globulin induction, then tacrolimus and steroids for around three years. Overall study findings and caveats: Graft-donor T cell macrochimerism coincided with high graft-versus-host to host-versus-graft clonal ratios in allografts.

Regarding this clone: Its antigen is as yet unknown.

Method: immunoSEQ multiplex PCR; TCRdb's copy keeps in-frame clones and lacks some. The sample yields roughly 40,000 clones, over 75% seen once. Germline loops: CDR1 SGHDT, CDR2 YYEEEE. Deletions cut 2 bases from V and 3 bases from J, with 6 bases between. CDR3 length: 12 amino acids. The sequence derives from a human patient who received an intestinal transplant, so some T cells may come from the graft donor. The chain is built from TRBV5-6 and TRBJ2-7; no definite D call. The starting material was PBMCs, obtained 524 days after transplant. The CDR3 loop is CASSFADYEQYF. CDR3 in DNA: TGTGCCAGCAGCTTCGCCGACTACGAGCAGTACTTC.